Ten or more counts support the clone carrying this T cell receptor beta chain. Antigen unknown. The V and J ends lost 8 bases and 5 bases, in that order; junction bases with no gene match: 10. The CDR3 consists of 14 residues. The germline gives CDR1 SEHNR, CDR2 FQNEAQ (reference sequence). Donation came from healthy Caucasian individuals in Russia who were aged roughly 6 to 95. This sample stems from a study of blood T cells in healthy people across ages. Study information: Per two T cells, template switching captured roughly one barcoded beta molecule. Study results and limitations: Because sorting was not performed, PBMCs prevented conclusive naive versus antigen-experienced comparison.

Next came a second PCR, run for roughly 7 to 12 cycles, which used a sample-barcoded 5' primer along with a J-beta primer mix. Tags on each cDNA molecule came from a template-switch adaptor with 12 random nucleotides. In TCRdb, the 5' RACE reads were re-called with MiXCR into one record per CDR3 protein. The sample has just under 900,000 distinct CDR3 sequences, around 26% seen once; the top ten hold around a sixth. The rearrangement uses TRBV7-9 and TRBJ1-1, with TRBD1 identical over 8 bases. The sequence derives from a woman of 80 years or more in good health. The sequenced sample consisted of blood. DNA for the CDR3: TGTGCCAGCTCCAGGGCAGGGGGCAAAACTGAAGCTTTCTTT. It is translated as CASSRAGGKTEAFF.